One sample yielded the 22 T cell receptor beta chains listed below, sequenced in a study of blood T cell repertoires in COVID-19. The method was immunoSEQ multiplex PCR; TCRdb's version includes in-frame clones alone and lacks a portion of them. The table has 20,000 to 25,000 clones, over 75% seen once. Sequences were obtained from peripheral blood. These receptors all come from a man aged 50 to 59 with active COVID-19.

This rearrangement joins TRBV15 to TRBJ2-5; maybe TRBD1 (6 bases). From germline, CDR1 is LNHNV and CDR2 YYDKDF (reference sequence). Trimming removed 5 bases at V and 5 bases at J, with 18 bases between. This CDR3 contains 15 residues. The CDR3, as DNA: TGTGCCACCAGCCCTCGGCTACGACAGGATGAGACCCAGTACTTC. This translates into CATSPRLRQDETQYF.

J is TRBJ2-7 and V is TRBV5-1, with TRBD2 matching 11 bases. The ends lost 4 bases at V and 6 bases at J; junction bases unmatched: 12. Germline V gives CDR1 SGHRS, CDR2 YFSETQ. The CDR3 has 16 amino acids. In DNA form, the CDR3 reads TGCGCCAGCAGCATACCATTAGCGGGGGGGCCCCGCGAGCAGTACTTC. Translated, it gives CASSIPLAGGPREQYF.

The CDR3 DNA reads TGCGCCAGCAGCTTGGGTGTTCAGGGTACAGGTACCGGGGAGCTGTTTTTT. Its protein is CASSLGVQGTGTGELFF. This chain connects TRBV5-1 to TRBJ2-2; tentatively, D is TRBD1 (5 bases). Germline assignment: CDR1 SGHRS and CDR2 YFSETQ. The V gene lost 0 bases and the J gene lost 5 bases, with 17 bases spanning the gap. The CDR3 is 17 amino acids.

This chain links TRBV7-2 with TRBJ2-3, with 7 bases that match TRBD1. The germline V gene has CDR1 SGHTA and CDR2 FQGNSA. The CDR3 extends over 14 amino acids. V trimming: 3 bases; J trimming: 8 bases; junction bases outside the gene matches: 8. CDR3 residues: CASSFQGQVGTQYF. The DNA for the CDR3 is TGTGCCAGCAGCTTCCAAGGACAGGTTGGTACGCAGTATTTT.

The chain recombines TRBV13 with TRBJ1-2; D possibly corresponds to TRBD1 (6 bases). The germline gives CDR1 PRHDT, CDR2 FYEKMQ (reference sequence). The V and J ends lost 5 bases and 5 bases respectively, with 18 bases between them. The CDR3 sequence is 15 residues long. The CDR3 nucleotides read TGTGCCAGCAGCGCCGAGGAGGTCAGGGGATATGGCTACACCTTC. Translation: CASSAEEVRGYGYTF.

The CDR3 DNA reads TGTGCCAGCAGTGAAGGGACAGTGTACGAGCAGTACTTC. Amino acids: CASSEGTVYEQYF. J is TRBJ2-7 and V is TRBV2; D might be TRBD1 (6 bases). Trimming stripped 1 base from V and 4 bases from J, with 8 bases between. Per the germline V gene, CDR1 is SNHLY and CDR2 is FYNNEI. The length of the CDR3 is 13 residues.

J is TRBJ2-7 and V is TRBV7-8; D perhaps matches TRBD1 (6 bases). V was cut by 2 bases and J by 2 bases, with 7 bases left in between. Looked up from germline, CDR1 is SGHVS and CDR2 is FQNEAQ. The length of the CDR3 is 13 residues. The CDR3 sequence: CASSLNRAYEQYF. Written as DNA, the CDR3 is TGTGCCAGCAGCTTAAACAGGGCCTACGAGCAGTACTTC.

DNA for the CDR3: TGTGCCAGCATGAGGGTACCTAATGAAAAACTGTTTTTT. Protein product: CASMRVPNEKLFF. The chain is built from TRBV6-4 and TRBJ1-4, with D uncertain. This CDR3 spans 13 amino acids. In germline, CDR1 is MRHNA, CDR2 SNTAGT. Trimming took off 7 bases at V and 3 bases at J, with 9 bases between the two ends.

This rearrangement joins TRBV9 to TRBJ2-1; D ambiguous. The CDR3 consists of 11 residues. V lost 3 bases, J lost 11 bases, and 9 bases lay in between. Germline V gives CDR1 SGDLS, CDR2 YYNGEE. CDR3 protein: CASSANSQQFF. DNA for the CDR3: TGTGCCAGCAGCGCCAACTCACAGCAGTTCTTC.

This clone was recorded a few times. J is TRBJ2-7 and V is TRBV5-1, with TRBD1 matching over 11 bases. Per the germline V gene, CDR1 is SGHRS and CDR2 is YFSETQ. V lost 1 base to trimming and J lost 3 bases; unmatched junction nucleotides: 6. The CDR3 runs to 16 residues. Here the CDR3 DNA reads TGCGCCAGCAGCTTGACCGTTGGGACAGGGGGCTACGAGCAGTACTTC. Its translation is CASSLTVGTGGYEQYF.

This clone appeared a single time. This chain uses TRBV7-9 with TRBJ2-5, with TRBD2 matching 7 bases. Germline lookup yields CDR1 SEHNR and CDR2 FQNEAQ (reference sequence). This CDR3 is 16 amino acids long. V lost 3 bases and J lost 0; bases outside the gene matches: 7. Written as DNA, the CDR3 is TGTGCCAGCAGCTTCTTGGCTAGCGGCTACCAAGAGACCCAGTACTTC. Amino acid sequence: CASSFLASGYQETQYF.

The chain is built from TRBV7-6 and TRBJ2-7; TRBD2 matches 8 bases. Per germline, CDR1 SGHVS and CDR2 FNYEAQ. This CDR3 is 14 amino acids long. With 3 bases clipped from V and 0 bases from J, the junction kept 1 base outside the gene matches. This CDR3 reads CASSFRGGSYEQYF. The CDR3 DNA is TGTGCCAGCAGCTTCCGGGGGGGCTCCTACGAGCAGTACTTC.

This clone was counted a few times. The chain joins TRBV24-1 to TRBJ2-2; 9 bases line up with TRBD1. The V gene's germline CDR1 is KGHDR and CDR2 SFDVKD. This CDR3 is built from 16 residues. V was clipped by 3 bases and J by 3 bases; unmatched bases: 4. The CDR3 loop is CATSDPGQGDTGELFF. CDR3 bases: TGTGCCACCAGTGATCCGGGACAGGGAGACACCGGGGAGCTGTTTTTT.

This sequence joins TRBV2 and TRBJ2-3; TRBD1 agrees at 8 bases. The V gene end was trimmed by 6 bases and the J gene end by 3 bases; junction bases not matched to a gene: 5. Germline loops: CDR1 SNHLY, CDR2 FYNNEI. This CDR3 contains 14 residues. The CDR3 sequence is CASSRTGKTDTQYF. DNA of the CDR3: TGTGCCAGCAGCCGGACAGGGAAGACAGATACGCAGTATTTT.

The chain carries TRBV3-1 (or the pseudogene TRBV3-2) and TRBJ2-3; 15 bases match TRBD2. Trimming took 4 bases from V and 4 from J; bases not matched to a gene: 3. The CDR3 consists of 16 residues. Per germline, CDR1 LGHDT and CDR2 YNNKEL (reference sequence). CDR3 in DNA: TGTGCCAGCAGCCGGACTAGCGGGGGGGCCGCAGATACGCAGTATTTT. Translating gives CASSRTSGGAADTQYF.

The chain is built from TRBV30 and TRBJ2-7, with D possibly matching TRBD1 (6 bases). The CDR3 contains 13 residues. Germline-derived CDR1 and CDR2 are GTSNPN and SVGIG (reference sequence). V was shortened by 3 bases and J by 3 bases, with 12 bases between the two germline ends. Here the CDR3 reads CAWSQGQSYEQYF. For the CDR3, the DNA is TGTGCCTGGAGCCAAGGACAGAGCTACGAGCAGTACTTC.

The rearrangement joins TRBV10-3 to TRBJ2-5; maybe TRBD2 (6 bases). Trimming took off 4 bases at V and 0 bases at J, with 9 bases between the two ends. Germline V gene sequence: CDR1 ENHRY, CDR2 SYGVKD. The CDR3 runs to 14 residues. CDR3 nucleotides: TGTGCCATCAGTGCTCGGGGGAACCAAGAGACCCAGTACTTC. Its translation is CAISARGNQETQYF.

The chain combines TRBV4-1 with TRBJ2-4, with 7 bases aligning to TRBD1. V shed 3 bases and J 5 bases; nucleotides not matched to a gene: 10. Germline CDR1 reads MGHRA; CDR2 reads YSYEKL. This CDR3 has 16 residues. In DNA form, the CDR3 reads TGCGCCAGCAGCCAGGACCGAGGGGGCTCCCAAAACATTCAGTACTTC. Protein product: CASSQDRGGSQNIQYF.

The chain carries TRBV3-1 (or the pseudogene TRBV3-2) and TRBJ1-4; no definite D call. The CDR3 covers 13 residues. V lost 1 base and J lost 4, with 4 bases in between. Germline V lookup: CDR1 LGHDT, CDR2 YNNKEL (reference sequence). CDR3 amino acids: CASSQAGNEKLFF. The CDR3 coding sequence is TGTGCCAGCAGCCAAGCGGGTAATGAAAAACTGTTTTTT.

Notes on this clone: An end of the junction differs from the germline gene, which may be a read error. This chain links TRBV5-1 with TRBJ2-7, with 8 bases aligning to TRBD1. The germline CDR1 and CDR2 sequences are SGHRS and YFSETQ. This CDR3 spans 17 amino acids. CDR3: CASSTRPIGQGSDEQYF. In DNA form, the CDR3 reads TGCGCCAGCAGCACAAGACCGATAGGACAGGGCTCCGACGAGCAGTACTTC.

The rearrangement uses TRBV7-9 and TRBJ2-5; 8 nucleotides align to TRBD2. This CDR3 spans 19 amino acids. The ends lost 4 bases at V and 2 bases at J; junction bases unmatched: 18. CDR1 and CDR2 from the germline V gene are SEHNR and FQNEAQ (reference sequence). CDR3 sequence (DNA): TGTGCCAGCAGCTCCGACCAAAAGTGGGCTAGCGGGCATCAAGAGACCCAGTACTTC. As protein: CASSSDQKWASGHQETQYF.

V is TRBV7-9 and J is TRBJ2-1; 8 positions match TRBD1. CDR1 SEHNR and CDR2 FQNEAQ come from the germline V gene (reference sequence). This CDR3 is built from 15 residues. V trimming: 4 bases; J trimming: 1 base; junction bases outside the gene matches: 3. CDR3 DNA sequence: TGTGCCAGCAGCTCCACAGGGGGATCCTACAATGAGCAGTTCTTC. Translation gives CASSSTGGSYNEQFF.